Following are 18 T cell receptor beta chains from one sample sequenced in a study of T cell responses to AZD1222 COVID-19 vaccine. Libraries were prepared by immunoSEQ multiplex PCR; TCRdb keeps only in-frame clonotypes and omits some of them. The table lists about 140,000 clones, over 80% of them singletons. The source was peripheral blood, collected 28 days after the second AZD1222 dose. The receptor source for this set is an adult who received the AZD1222 COVID-19 vaccine.

The chain is built from TRBV10-3 and TRBJ1-1, with a tentative D call TRBD1 (6 bases). CDR3 length: 14 residues. V gave up 3 bases and J gave up 3 bases, with 11 bases separating them. Germline assignment: CDR1 ENHRY and CDR2 SYGVKD. CDR3 sequence: CAISDPGADTEAFF. CDR3 coding DNA: TGTGCCATCAGTGATCCGGGGGCGGACACTGAAGCTTTCTTT.

The chain uses TRBV19 and TRBJ2-7; D unclear. CDR1 is LNHDA, CDR2 SQIVND, per germline (reference sequence). CDR3 length equals 15 residues. V was cut by 0 bases and J by 6 bases, with 15 bases left in between. CDR3 in amino acids: CASSIDPLSTSEQYF. CDR3 in DNA: TGTGCCAGTAGTATAGATCCTTTAAGCACAAGCGAGCAGTACTTC. The full variable domain, completed using reference TRBV19 and TRBJ2-7, is DGGITQSPKYLFRKEGQNVTLSCEQNLNHDAMYWYRQDPGQGLRLIYYSQIVNDFQKGDIAEGYSVSREKKESFPLTVTSAQKNPTAFYLCASSIDPLSTSEQYFGPGTRLTVT.

This chain joins TRBV11-2 and TRBJ2-1; D is perhaps TRBD2 (5 bases). Trimming left V 3 bases short and J 9 bases short, with 12 bases between. Germline CDR1 reads SGHAT; CDR2 reads FQNNGV. CDR3 size: 13 residues. In DNA, the CDR3 is TGTGCCAGCAGCTTCACTAGTTCTTCTGAGCAGTTCTTC. Its protein product is CASSFTSSSEQFF.

The chain has TRBV27 and TRBJ1-4, with 7 positions matching TRBD1. The CDR3 sequence is 15 residues long. Germline V lookup: CDR1 MNHEY, CDR2 SMNVEV (reference sequence). The trim removed 5 bases at V and 1 base at J, leaving 4 bases unmatched. The CDR3 nucleotides are TGTGCCAGCAGTACCCACAGGGGAACTAATGAAAAACTGTTTTTT. Translated: CASSTHRGTNEKLFF.

The rearrangement joins TRBV23-1 to TRBJ1-2, with D unresolved. TRBV23-1 counts as an open reading frame of uncertain function. The length of the CDR3 is 16 residues. V was cut by 6 bases and J by 0 bases, with 17 bases left in between. CDR3 amino acids: CASRKGKLLSNYGYTF. CDR3 sequence (DNA): TGCGCCAGCAGAAAAGGGAAGTTGCTTTCTAACTATGGCTACACCTTC.

The CDR3 DNA reads as TGTGCCTGGAGGAGGGGGATCCCCTATAATTCACCCCTCCACTTT. This gives the protein CAWRRGIPYNSPLHF. The chain carries TRBV30 and TRBJ1-6; a possible D gene is TRBD1 (6 bases). The CDR3 sequence is 15 residues long. Germline CDR1 and CDR2: GTSNPN and SVGIG (reference sequence). V shed 3 bases and J shed 2 bases, with 11 bases lying between them.

The V and J genes are TRBV4-2 and TRBJ2-2; the D gene could be TRBD1 or TRBD2 (5 bases each). This CDR3 is built from 15 residues. V lost 5 bases and J 12 bases, leaving 22 bases between the germline ends. The germline gives CDR1 LGHNA, CDR2 YNFKEQ. In DNA form, the CDR3 reads TGTGCCAGCAGCGGCCGGGGACCCCCATTTGAAAAGCTGTTTTTT. This sequence encodes CASSGRGPPFEKLFF.

CDR3 residues: CASSQERIRVKGIQYF. As DNA, the CDR3 is TGTGCCAGCAGCCAAGAACGCATCCGGGTTAAGGGCATTCAGTACTTC. This chain joins TRBV3-1 (or the pseudogene TRBV3-2) and TRBJ2-4; D is unresolved. Germline CDR1 LGHDT, CDR2 YNNKEL (reference sequence). V dropped 0 bases and J dropped 9 bases, with 18 bases sitting between them. The CDR3 runs to 16 residues.

CDR3 region: CASSPPIVREQFF. The CDR3 region has the DNA TGTGCCAGCTCACCACCCATTGTGAGGGAGCAGTTCTTC. The rearrangement links TRBV18 to TRBJ2-1; D not certain. V lost 0 bases to trimming and J lost 10 bases, with 10 bases between them. The CDR3 has 13 residues. Germline loops: CDR1 KGHSH, CDR2 LQKENI.

V gene TRBV29-1 combines with J gene TRBJ2-3; D call uncertain. Germline values: CDR1 SQVTM, CDR2 ANQGSEA. The CDR3 runs to 12 residues. Trimming stripped 5 bases from V and 3 bases from J, with 9 bases between. The CDR3 bases are TGCAGCGTTCCGACTTGGACAGATACGCAGTATTTT. It codes for CSVPTWTDTQYF.

The chain recombines TRBV4-2 with TRBJ1-6; D is unclear. CDR1 LGHNA and CDR2 YNFKEQ come from the germline V gene. V dropped 0 bases and J dropped 10 bases, with 13 bases sitting between them. The CDR3 spans 15 residues. CDR3 in DNA: TGTGCCAGCAGCCAAGATTGGGATCCGAGCTCACCCCTCCACTTT. Its translation: CASSQDWDPSSPLHF.

The CDR3 nucleotides read TGTGCCAGCAGCCGAAGACTAGCGGGTCTTAGCACAGATACGCAGTATTTT. It is translated as CASSRRLAGLSTDTQYF. The genes are TRBV6-6 and TRBJ2-3; 10 nucleotides line up with TRBD2. The CDR3 has 17 amino acids. Germline loops: CDR1 MNHNY, CDR2 SVGAGI (reference sequence). J lost 0 bases, V lost 6 bases, and 9 bases had no gene match.

V usage is TRBV5-4 and J usage is TRBJ2-7, with 9 bases that match TRBD2. Losses at the gene ends were 2 bases for V and 4 bases for J; bases not matched to a gene: 16. The CDR3 loop spans 18 amino acids. Germline assignment: CDR1 SGHNT and CDR2 YYREEE (reference sequence). CDR3 nucleotide sequence: TGTGCCAGCAGCTTTGGCCTAGCGGGGCCGCGAAAGCTATACGAGCAGTACTTC. Residues: CASSFGLAGPRKLYEQYF.

V is TRBV29-1 and J is TRBJ1-1; the D is unclear. Trimming pared 7 bases from V and 4 bases from J, leaving 7 bases between. Looked up from germline, CDR1 is SQVTM and CDR2 is ANQGSEA. The CDR3 is made up of 10 amino acids. This CDR3 reads CSAWITEAFF. The CDR3 DNA is TGCAGCGCTTGGATCACTGAAGCTTTCTTT.

This chain's CDR3 is CASSLGTGELFF. Written as DNA, the CDR3 is TGTGCCAGCAGCCTAGGCACCGGGGAGCTGTTTTTT. This sequence joins TRBV7-9 and TRBJ2-2; unclear D gene. The CDR3 totals 12 residues. V shed 5 bases and J shed 4 bases, with 5 bases lying between them. Looked up from germline, CDR1 is SEHNR and CDR2 is FQNEAQ (reference sequence).

This chain uses TRBV18 with TRBJ1-1, with D tentatively TRBD1 (5 bases). V lost 1 base and J lost 10, with 13 bases in between. Germline V CDR1 and CDR2: KGHSH, LQKENI. There are 13 residues in the CDR3. DNA of the CDR3: TGTGCCAGCTCACCACGATCCCAGGGCCGAGCTTTCTTT. This codes for CASSPRSQGRAFF.

The V gene is TRBV7-9, the J gene TRBJ1-1; weak D call: TRBD1 (5 bases). There are 14 residues in the CDR3. Trimming took 2 bases from V and 1 from J, leaving 8 bases between them. Germline CDR1 SEHNR, CDR2 FQNEAQ (reference sequence). The CDR3 DNA is TGTGCCAGCAGCTTACAGGGTGGGAACACTGAAGCTTTCTTT. This codes for CASSLQGGNTEAFF.

This clone was observed a single time. The chain links TRBV27 to TRBJ2-1; D is perhaps TRBD1 or TRBD2 (5 bases each). CDR1 MNHEY and CDR2 SMNVEV come from the germline V gene (reference sequence). This CDR3 has 14 residues. V was trimmed by 3 bases and J by 5 bases, leaving 11 bases between them. The CDR3 loop reads CASSFWGNDNEQFF. The CDR3 DNA reads TGTGCCAGCAGTTTTTGGGGGAATGACAATGAGCAGTTCTTC.